This T cell receptor (beta chain) emerged from a study of blood T cells in healthy people across ages. Using a J-beta primer mix together with a sample-barcoded 5' primer, a second PCR was run for roughly 6 to 11 cycles. Via MiXCR, TCRdb re-called the 5' RACE reads, giving one row per CDR3 protein. The sample contains 1.2 million to 1.5 million distinct CDR3 sequences, 55% to 75% of which appear only once. CDR3 length equals 18 residues. V lost 6 bases, J lost 4 bases, and 10 bases stayed unmatched. Looked up from germline, CDR1 is MNHEY and CDR2 is SMNVEV (reference sequence). The chain has TRBV27 and TRBJ2-2; 14 nucleotides agree with TRBD2. The sample was blood. The TCR was taken from a man aged 18 to 30 in good health. The CDR3 sequence is CASSLTGLAGGGTGELFF. The CDR3 coding sequence is TGTGCCAGCAGCCTTACTGGACTAGCGGGAGGTGGCACCGGGGAGCTGTTTTTT.